These T cell receptor beta chains were read from a single sample in a study of beta chain features in type 1 diabetes. Data came from immunoSEQ multiplex PCR; TCRdb stores just in-frame clones and leaves some out. Of fewer than 200,000 clones in the sample, over 9% were seen once. Input material: central memory CD4+ T cells from blood. These receptors all stem from a man aged 25 to 45 with type 1 diabetes. The CDR3 runs from the conserved cysteine through the conserved F or W.

length | V | CDR3
14 | TRBV6-5 | CASSYRTGAHGYTF
16 | TRBV7-2 | CASSLVRLVVYNEQFF
15 | TRBV6-6 | CASSRQLSFNYGYTF
16 | TRBV5-1 | CASSFRASGGYNEQFF
17 | TRBV7-2 | CASSLAYPGGGEETQYF
18 | TRBV7-2 | CASSDSFSGTSFSYEQYF
15 | TRBV5-4 | CASSFSGSNYNEQFF
15 | TRBV28 | CASSWPPPMDRKAFF
13 | TRBV7-9 | CASSLTANTEAFF
12 | TRBV15 | CATSRDEETQYF
16 | TRBV4-1 | CASSLQTGELSGGYTF
14 | TRBV28 | CASSVLAGASGQYF
13 | TRBV11-1 | CASSLGGQNIQYF
16 | TRBV5-6 | CASSYGAGAPTDTQYF
11 | TRBV5-1 | CASSFYHEQYF
16 | TRBV7-3 | CASSSTRDRGSDTQYF
13 | TRBV14 | CASSLRGNEKLFF
13 | TRBV11-1 | CASSQDSGNTIYF
15 | TRBV19 | CASTPAGGAYNEQFF
12 | TRBV28 | CASSWQSDTQYF
13 | TRBV15 | CATSPGANQPQHF
19 | TRBV23-1 | CASSLLAGGWGVGTDTQYF
14 | TRBV5-6 | CASSLGTVQETQYF
15 | TRBV28 | CASSHGGTYTGELFF
15 | TRBV28 | CASSGRVRVADTQYF
17 | TRBV2 | CASRGGVAGRGYNEQFF
14 | TRBV11-2 | CASSLGFSSYEQYF
16 | TRBV15 | CATSRRGGAGTGELFF